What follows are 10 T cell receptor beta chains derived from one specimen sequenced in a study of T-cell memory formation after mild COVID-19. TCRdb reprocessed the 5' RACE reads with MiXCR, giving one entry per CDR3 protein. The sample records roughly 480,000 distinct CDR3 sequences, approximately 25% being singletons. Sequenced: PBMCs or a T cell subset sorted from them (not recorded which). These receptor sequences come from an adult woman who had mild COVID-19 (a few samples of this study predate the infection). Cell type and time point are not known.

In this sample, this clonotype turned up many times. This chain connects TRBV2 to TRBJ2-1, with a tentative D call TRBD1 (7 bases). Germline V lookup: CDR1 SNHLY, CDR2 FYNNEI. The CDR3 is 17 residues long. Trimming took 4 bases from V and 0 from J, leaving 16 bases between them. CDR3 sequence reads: CASSARQGGSSYNEQFF. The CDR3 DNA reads TGTGCCAGCAGTGCCCGACAGGGAGGTAGCTCCTACAATGAGCAGTTCTTC.

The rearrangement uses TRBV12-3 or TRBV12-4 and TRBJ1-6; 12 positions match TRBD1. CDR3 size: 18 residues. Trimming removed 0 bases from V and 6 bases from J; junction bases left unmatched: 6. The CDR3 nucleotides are TGTGCCAGCAGTTTAGCTGCGGGACAGGGGGCCTTTAATTCACCCCTCCACTTT. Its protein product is CASSLAAGQGAFNSPLHF.

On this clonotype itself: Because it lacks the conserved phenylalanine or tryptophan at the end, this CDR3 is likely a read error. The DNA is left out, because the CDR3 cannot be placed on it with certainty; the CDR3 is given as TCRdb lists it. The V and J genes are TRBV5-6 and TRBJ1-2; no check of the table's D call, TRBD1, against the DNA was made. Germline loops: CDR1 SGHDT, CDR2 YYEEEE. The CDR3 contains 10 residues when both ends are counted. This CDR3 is CASSSQDGRD.

CDR3 bases: TGTGCCAGCTCACGGGACAGAATACAAGAGACCCAGTACTTC. Protein product: CASSRDRIQETQYF. The V call is TRBV18, the J call TRBJ2-5, with 7 bases identical to TRBD1. Trimming cost V 4 bases and J 2 bases; bases outside gene matches: 4. This CDR3 contains 14 residues. Germline loops: CDR1 KGHSH, CDR2 LQKENI.

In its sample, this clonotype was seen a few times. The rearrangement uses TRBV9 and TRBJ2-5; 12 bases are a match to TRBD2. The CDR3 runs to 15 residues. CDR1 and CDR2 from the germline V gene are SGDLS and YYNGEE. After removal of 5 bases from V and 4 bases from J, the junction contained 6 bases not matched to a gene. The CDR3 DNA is TGTGCCAGCAGTGAGCCGGGACTAGCGGGAGAGACCCAGTACTTC. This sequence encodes CASSEPGLAGETQYF.

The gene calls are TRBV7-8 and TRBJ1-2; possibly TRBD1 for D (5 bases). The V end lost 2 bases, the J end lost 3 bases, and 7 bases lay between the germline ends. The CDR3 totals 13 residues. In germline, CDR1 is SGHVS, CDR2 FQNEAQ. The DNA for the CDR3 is TGTGCCAGCAGCTTAATGACAGACTATGGCTACACCTTC. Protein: CASSLMTDYGYTF.

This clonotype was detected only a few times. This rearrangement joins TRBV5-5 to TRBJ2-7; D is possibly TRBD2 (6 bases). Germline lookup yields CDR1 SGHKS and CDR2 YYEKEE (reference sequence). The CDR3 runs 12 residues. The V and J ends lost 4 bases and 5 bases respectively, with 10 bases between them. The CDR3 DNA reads TGTGCCAGCAGCATCAGGGAGGACGAGCAGTACTTC. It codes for CASSIREDEQYF.

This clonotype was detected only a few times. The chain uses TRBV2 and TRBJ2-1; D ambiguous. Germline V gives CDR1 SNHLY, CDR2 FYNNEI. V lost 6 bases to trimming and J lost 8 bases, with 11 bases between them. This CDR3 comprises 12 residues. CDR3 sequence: CASRAPSDEQFF. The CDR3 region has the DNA TGTGCCAGCAGGGCCCCTAGTGATGAGCAGTTCTTC.

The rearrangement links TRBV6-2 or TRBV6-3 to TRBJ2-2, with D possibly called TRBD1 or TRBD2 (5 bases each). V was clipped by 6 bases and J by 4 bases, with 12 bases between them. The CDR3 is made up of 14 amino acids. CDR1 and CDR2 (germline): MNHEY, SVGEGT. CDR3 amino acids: CASSPDGATGELFF. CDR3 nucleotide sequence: TGTGCCAGCAGCCCCGACGGGGCCACCGGGGAGCTGTTTTTT.

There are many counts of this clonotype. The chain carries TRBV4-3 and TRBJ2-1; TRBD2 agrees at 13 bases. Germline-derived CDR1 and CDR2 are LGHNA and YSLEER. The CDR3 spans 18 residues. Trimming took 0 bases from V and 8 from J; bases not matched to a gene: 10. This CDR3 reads CASSQDHPGTSGIDEQFF. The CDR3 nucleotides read TGCGCCAGCAGCCAAGATCATCCAGGGACTAGCGGGATCGATGAGCAGTTCTTC.